A single sample gave rise to the 10 T cell receptor beta chains below, sequenced in a study of blood T cell repertoires in COVID-19. Here immunoSEQ multiplex PCR was the method, and the copy in TCRdb shows in-frame clones only, minus some. Of about 100,000 clones in the sample, about 78% were seen once. Material for sequencing was peripheral blood. The receptors stem from a man aged 60 to 69 with active or convalescent COVID-19.

The V call is TRBV7-3, the J call TRBJ2-1; 7 nucleotides match TRBD1. The CDR3 covers 14 residues. V trimming: 1 base; J trimming: 7 bases; junction bases outside the gene matches: 4. Germline CDR1 and CDR2: SGHTA and FQGTGA. The CDR3 reads CASSLNRGSNEQFF. CDR3 DNA sequence: TGTGCCAGCAGCTTAAACAGGGGTTCGAATGAGCAGTTCTTC.

The chain uses TRBV7-9 and TRBJ2-1, with TRBD2 matching over 8 bases. The germline V gene has CDR1 SEHNR and CDR2 FQNEAQ (reference sequence). V was clipped by 5 bases and J by 0 bases; unmatched bases: 6. This CDR3 has 16 amino acids. CDR3 bases: TGTGCCAGCAGCGGGCAGCGGGAGTACTCCTACAATGAGCAGTTCTTC. Protein: CASSGQREYSYNEQFF. The variable domain in full, with the rest retrieved from reference TRBV7-9 and TRBJ2-1, is DTGVSQNPRHKITKRGQNVTFRCDPISEHNRLYWYRQTLGQGPEFLTYFQNEAQLEKSRLLSDRFSAERPKGSFSTLEIQRTEQGDSAMYLCASSGQREYSYNEQFFGPGTRLTVL.

This chain joins TRBV19 and TRBJ2-1; possibly TRBD1 for D (6 bases). CDR3 length equals 15 residues. CDR1 is LNHDA and CDR2 is SQIVND in the germline V gene (reference sequence). Trimming removed 5 bases from V and 10 bases from J, with 21 bases in between. The CDR3 is CASSLTITTGLEQFF. The CDR3 bases are TGTGCCAGTAGTCTGACAATAACCACAGGGTTGGAGCAGTTCTTC.

The chain has TRBV4-1 and TRBJ1-5, with a weak D call TRBD1 (6 bases). The germline CDR1 and CDR2 sequences are MGHRA and YSYEKL. The CDR3 has 14 amino acids. V was clipped by 1 base and J by 10 bases, with 14 bases between them. CDR3 loop: CASSQVGGSHPQHF. CDR3 DNA sequence: TGCGCCAGCAGCCAAGTTGGGGGCTCCCACCCCCAGCATTTT.

The chain combines TRBV2 with TRBJ1-6, with 7 nucleotides matching TRBD1. J gave up 0 bases and V 6 bases, and 8 bases lay outside the gene matches. The CDR3 has 17 residues. Germline lookup yields CDR1 SNHLY and CDR2 FYNNEI. As DNA, the CDR3 is TGTGCCAGCAGCCACGACAGGGCAAGCTCCTATAATTCACCCCTCCACTTT. Protein sequence: CASSHDRASSYNSPLHF.

The V and J genes are TRBV27 and TRBJ1-2, with TRBD1 matching over 9 bases. Unmatched junction bases numbered 6, after V lost 5 bases and J lost 5 bases. The germline V gene has CDR1 MNHEY and CDR2 SMNVEV (reference sequence). The CDR3 length is 14 residues. The CDR3 DNA is TGTGCCAGCAGTCCGGGACAGGGTCGTTATGGCTACACCTTC. Its protein is CASSPGQGRYGYTF.

The J gene is TRBJ2-2, the V gene TRBV27, with D possibly matching TRBD1 (6 bases). There are 15 residues in the CDR3. From germline, CDR1 is MNHEY and CDR2 SMNVEV (reference sequence). The ends were cut back, 0 bases at V and 5 bases at J, with 10 bases in the middle. As DNA, the CDR3 is TGTGCCAGCAGTTTATCGGGGGCGCGGACCGGGGAGCTGTTTTTT. It specifies CASSLSGARTGELFF.

The chain combines TRBV5-8 with TRBJ2-5; TRBD1 matches at 10 bases. V lost 4 bases, J lost 5 bases, and 11 bases stayed unmatched. There are 16 residues in the CDR3. CDR1 and CDR2 (germline): SGHTS, YDEGEE. This CDR3 reads CASSPTGTGAEETQYF. The CDR3 DNA is TGTGCCAGCAGCCCCACTGGGACAGGGGCGGAGGAGACCCAGTACTTC.

CDR3 region: CASSTGLRYNEQFF. The DNA of the CDR3 is TGTGCCAGCAGTACGGGACTTCGATACAATGAGCAGTTCTTC. The V call is TRBV28, the J call TRBJ2-1; tentative D call: TRBD2 (6 bases). This CDR3 is built from 14 residues. Germline V lookup: CDR1 MDHEN, CDR2 SYDVKM. V lost 5 bases to trimming and J lost 4 bases, with 12 bases between them.

This clone was seen more than once but under ten times. The chain employs TRBV18 and TRBJ2-2; D is undetermined. Per germline, CDR1 KGHSH and CDR2 LQKENI. The CDR3 covers 14 residues. V lost 6 bases and J lost 4, with 12 bases in between. CDR3 region: CASSPESITGELFF. CDR3 DNA: TGTGCCAGCTCCCCCGAGAGTATCACCGGGGAGCTGTTTTTT.